These T cell receptor beta chains were read from a single sample in a study of memory CD4+ T cells and cytomegalovirus serostatus. Sequencing was performed with immunoSEQ multiplex PCR; in TCRdb, only in-frame clones are kept and a portion is missing. The sample lists roughly 50,000 clones, about four fifths seen once, with roughly 0.5% in the top ten. Sequenced: memory CD4+ T cells from blood. These receptor sequences come from an adult in good health and CMV-seronegative. Some clones in this sample may be carry-over from other donors' samples. Each CDR3 is given with its conserved first and last residue. Fields, in order: D gene, V gene, clone size, J gene, CDR3 DNA, CDR3 protein. A D gene is named only where the DNA matches it firmly. A row's size may be missing; if present it is once, few, many or a size class.

d_gene: NA; v_gene: TRBV10-3; abundance: NA; j_gene: TRBJ1-6; CDR3nt: TGTGCCATCAGTGAGGGCAAGGGGCAGGGGAGTTCACCCCTCCACTTT; CDR3aa: CAISEGKGQGSSPLHF
d_gene: NA; v_gene: TRBV29-1; abundance: few; j_gene: TRBJ2-4; CDR3nt: TGCAGCGTTCTGGGGGCGGGGAACATTCAGTACTTC; CDR3aa: CSVLGAGNIQYF
d_gene: NA; v_gene: TRBV6-6; abundance: NA; j_gene: TRBJ1-5; CDR3nt: TGTGCCAGCAGTTACTCGAAGGTGGATCAGCCCCAGCATTTT; CDR3aa: CASSYSKVDQPQHF
d_gene: NA; v_gene: TRBV7-9; abundance: NA; j_gene: TRBJ1-1; CDR3nt: TGTGCCAGCAGCTTAGAGGTTAGGGGCACTGAAGCTTTCTTT; CDR3aa: CASSLEVRGTEAFF
d_gene: NA; v_gene: TRBV9; abundance: NA; j_gene: TRBJ1-1; CDR3nt: TGTGCCAGCAGCGTCAGGGCGGAGAACACTGAAGCTTTCTTT; CDR3aa: CASSVRAENTEAFF
d_gene: NA; v_gene: TRBV2; abundance: NA; j_gene: TRBJ2-4; CDR3nt: TGTGCCAGCAGTGAAGCGGGAGCAGGGGTGGGAAACATTCAGTACTTC; CDR3aa: CASSEAGAGVGNIQYF
d_gene: TRBD2; v_gene: TRBV2; abundance: NA; j_gene: TRBJ2-3; CDR3nt: TGTGCCAGCAGTGCACTCCCTCCGACTAGCGCCACAGATACGCAGTATTTT; CDR3aa: CASSALPPTSATDTQYF
d_gene: NA; v_gene: TRBV11-1; abundance: NA; j_gene: TRBJ1-2; CDR3nt: TGTGCCAGCAGCTTAGCTCGGAATACAGGGACCGGCTACACCTTC; CDR3aa: CASSLARNTGTGYTF
d_gene: TRBD1; v_gene: TRBV5-4; abundance: NA; j_gene: TRBJ2-7; CDR3nt: TGTGCCAGCAGCAGGGGACAGGACCCCTACGAGCAGTACTTC; CDR3aa: CASSRGQDPYEQYF
d_gene: TRBD2; v_gene: TRBV6-1; abundance: once; j_gene: TRBJ2-3; CDR3nt: TGTGCCAGCAGAGCCACTAGCGGGGGCAGTTTT; CDR3aa: CASRATSGGSF
d_gene: TRBD1; v_gene: TRBV28; abundance: NA; j_gene: TRBJ1-2; CDR3nt: TGTGCCACCTCCGGAACCGGGACAGGGGGCTTCAGCTATGGCTACACCTTC; CDR3aa: CATSGTGTGGFSYGYTF
d_gene: NA; v_gene: TRBV11-2; abundance: NA; j_gene: TRBJ1-5; CDR3nt: TGTGCCAGCAGCTTAGATGGGTCCAGCAATCAGCCCCAGCATTTT; CDR3aa: CASSLDGSSNQPQHF
d_gene: TRBD1; v_gene: TRBV7-9; abundance: NA; j_gene: TRBJ1-1; CDR3nt: TGTGCCAGCAGAAAAGGGACAGGGACTGAAGCTTTCTTT; CDR3aa: CASRKGTGTEAFF
d_gene: NA; v_gene: TRBV7-2; abundance: NA; j_gene: TRBJ2-7; CDR3nt: TGTGCCAGCAGCTTCACCTCGGTGGGGGAGCAGTACTTC; CDR3aa: CASSFTSVGEQYF
d_gene: NA; v_gene: TRBV11-1; abundance: NA; j_gene: TRBJ2-2; CDR3nt: TGTGCCAGCAGCTTAGCGCGGGGCAGGGATTTCACCGGGGAGCTGTTTTTT; CDR3aa: CASSLARGRDFTGELFF
d_gene: TRBD2; v_gene: TRBV7-9; abundance: NA; j_gene: TRBJ2-7; CDR3nt: TGTGCCAGCAGCTTTGCAGCGGGAGACTACGAGCAGTACTTC; CDR3aa: CASSFAAGDYEQYF
d_gene: NA; v_gene: TRBV28; abundance: NA; j_gene: TRBJ1-2; CDR3nt: TGTGCCAGCGGAAACTGGGGGAAATATGGCTACACCTTC; CDR3aa: CASGNWGKYGYTF
d_gene: NA; v_gene: TRBV11-2; abundance: NA; j_gene: TRBJ2-7; CDR3nt: TGTGCCAGCAGCTCACCCAGGGGTGCGAGTCCCTACGAGCAGTACTTC; CDR3aa: CASSSPRGASPYEQYF
d_gene: NA; v_gene: TRBV7-2; abundance: NA; j_gene: TRBJ1-2; CDR3nt: TGTGCCAGCAGCTATGAGTCCCAGGGCCCGAACTATGGCTACACCTTC; CDR3aa: CASSYESQGPNYGYTF
d_gene: NA; v_gene: TRBV11-2; abundance: NA; j_gene: TRBJ1-1; CDR3nt: TGTGCCAGCAGCCCCTCCCAGGGGACCACTGAAGCTTTCTTT; CDR3aa: CASSPSQGTTEAFF
d_gene: NA; v_gene: TRBV25-1; abundance: NA; j_gene: TRBJ2-1; CDR3nt: TGTGCCAGCAGTGAATCGAAGGGGCTCTCCTACAATGAGCAGTTCTTC; CDR3aa: CASSESKGLSYNEQFF
d_gene: TRBD1; v_gene: TRBV28; abundance: NA; j_gene: TRBJ2-3; CDR3nt: TGTGCCAGCAGTTCCACAGGGGTGGATACGCAGTATTTT; CDR3aa: CASSSTGVDTQYF
d_gene: TRBD1; v_gene: TRBV11-2; abundance: NA; j_gene: TRBJ1-3; CDR3nt: TGTGCCAGCAGCCCGCAACAGGGGACGGGAGGAAACACCATATATTTT; CDR3aa: CASSPQQGTGGNTIYF
d_gene: NA; v_gene: TRBV7-2; abundance: NA; j_gene: TRBJ1-6; CDR3nt: TGTGCCAGCAGCTTAAAGGGAGGAGATTCACCCCTCCACTTT; CDR3aa: CASSLKGGDSPLHF
d_gene: NA; v_gene: TRBV13; abundance: NA; j_gene: TRBJ2-1; CDR3nt: TGTGCCAGCAGCTCTAGGGAGAGGGAGCGGTTCTCCTACAATGAGCAGTTCTTC; CDR3aa: CASSSRERERFSYNEQFF
d_gene: NA; v_gene: TRBV6-1; abundance: NA; j_gene: TRBJ2-7; CDR3nt: TGTGCCAGCAGTGAACGGACTGGCTCCTACGAGCAGTACTTC; CDR3aa: CASSERTGSYEQYF